The 28 T cell receptor beta chains given below trace back to one sample, sequenced in a study of T cell responses to AZD1222 COVID-19 vaccine. Sequencing used immunoSEQ multiplex PCR; TCRdb keeps in-frame clones, though not all of them. The data contain about 130,000 clones, roughly nine tenths of them singletons. The input for sequencing was peripheral blood, taken on day 0 of AZD1222 vaccination. These TCRs come from an adult in good health.

This chain connects TRBV18 to TRBJ2-2, with a weak D call TRBD1 (6 bases). The V end lost 10 bases, the J end lost 5 bases, and 17 bases lay between the germline ends. The CDR3 covers 14 residues. Germline lookup yields CDR1 KGHSH and CDR2 LQKENI. The CDR3 protein is CATQSGELTGELFF. CDR3 nucleotide sequence: TGTGCCACCCAATCAGGGGAATTGACCGGGGAGCTGTTTTTT.

The chain's CDR3 is CASSPAAGVGNQPQHF. CDR3 sequence (DNA): TGTGCCAGCAGTCCCGCCGCAGGGGTTGGCAATCAGCCCCAGCATTTT. The chain couples TRBV27 to TRBJ1-5, with TRBD1 as a possible D gene (6 bases). Trimming cost V 5 bases and J 2 bases, with 16 bases left between them. Germline V gene sequence: CDR1 MNHEY, CDR2 SMNVEV (reference sequence). There are 16 residues in the CDR3.

The chain uses TRBV6-1 and TRBJ2-5; the D call may be TRBD1 or TRBD2 (5 bases each). The CDR3 consists of 14 residues. Trimming shortened V by 3 bases and J by 3 bases, and 11 bases separated the two germline ends. Germline V gives CDR1 MNHNS, CDR2 SASEGT. CDR3 in amino acids: CASSDEGYEETQYF. CDR3 bases: TGTGCCAGCAGTGATGAGGGGTACGAAGAGACCCAGTACTTC.

The chain carries TRBV5-4 and TRBJ2-1; D gene uncertain. The germline V gene has CDR1 SGHNT and CDR2 YYREEE (reference sequence). The CDR3 length is 14 residues. The V and J ends lost 2 bases and 0 bases respectively, with 6 bases between them. Here the CDR3 DNA reads TGTGCCAGCAGCTTCGTAAGCTCCTACAATGAGCAGTTCTTC. It is translated as CASSFVSSYNEQFF.

V usage is TRBV7-3 and J usage is TRBJ1-2, with D perhaps TRBD1 (6 bases). The V gene lost 0 bases and the J gene lost 8 bases, with 10 bases spanning the gap. Germline V gives CDR1 SGHTA, CDR2 FQGTGA. The CDR3 length is 13 residues. CDR3 sequence: CASSLTNREGYTF. The DNA of the CDR3 is TGTGCCAGCAGCTTAACAAACAGGGAGGGCTACACCTTC.

The chain recombines TRBV7-2 with TRBJ2-1; tentatively, D is TRBD2 (6 bases). The CDR3 has 15 residues. V lost 5 bases to trimming and J lost 11 bases, with 22 bases between them. Germline CDR1 is SGHTA and CDR2 is FQGNSA. CDR3 sequence: CASSPQLAGTKQQFF. The CDR3 region has the DNA TGTGCCAGCAGCCCCCAGTTGGCGGGGACCAAACAGCAGTTCTTC.

The rearrangement links TRBV7-8 to TRBJ1-3; D uncertain. Germline V gene data show CDR1 as SGHVS and CDR2 as FQNEAQ. CDR3 size: 13 residues. V was cut by 4 bases and J by 3 bases, with 7 bases left in between. The CDR3 nucleotides read TGTGCCAGCAGCTCACCTCGTGGAAACACCATATATTTT. Amino acid sequence: CASSSPRGNTIYF.

This clone showed up just once. CDR3 residues: CASSATREGSQPQHF. The CDR3 nucleotides read TGCGCCAGCAGCGCCACGCGGGAAGGCAGTCAGCCCCAGCATTTT. The rearrangement links TRBV4-3 to TRBJ1-5; no clear D. The CDR3 extends over 15 amino acids. Trimming removed 5 bases at V and 6 bases at J, with 17 bases between. Germline assignment: CDR1 LGHNA and CDR2 YSLEER.

The chain recombines TRBV5-1 with TRBJ2-3; D not certain. This CDR3 region has 15 residues. V dropped 0 bases and J dropped 5 bases, with 13 bases sitting between them. The germline gives CDR1 SGHRS, CDR2 YFSETQ. The CDR3 DNA follows: TGCGCCAGCAGCTTGGGGCTGGGCTCGGAAGATACGCAGTATTTT. Translated: CASSLGLGSEDTQYF.

This clone has only one observation. In nucleotides, the CDR3 is TGCAGCGTTGGACAGGGGCACGGGGAGCTGTTTTTT. Its protein is CSVGQGHGELFF. The chain carries TRBV29-1 and TRBJ2-2; 8 bases line up with TRBD1. V lost 4 bases, J lost 7 bases, and 2 bases stayed unmatched. CDR3 length: 12 amino acids. The V gene's germline CDR1 is SQVTM and CDR2 ANQGSEA.

The chain carries TRBV5-1 and TRBJ2-7; 8 nucleotides match TRBD1. J was trimmed by 0 bases and V by 7 bases; bases with no gene match: 6. The CDR3 length is 14 residues. Germline CDR1 and CDR2: SGHRS and YFSETQ. CDR3 residues: CASQRTGSSYEQYF. CDR3 DNA sequence: TGCGCCAGCCAAAGGACAGGGAGCTCCTACGAGCAGTACTTC.

The chain recombines TRBV28 with TRBJ2-7; 7 bases align to TRBD1. This CDR3 has 13 amino acids. The V gene end was trimmed by 7 bases and the J gene end by 3 bases; junction bases not matched to a gene: 6. Germline V gene lookup returns CDR1 MDHEN and CDR2 SYDVKM. This CDR3 reads CASTKTGSYEQYF. The CDR3 nucleotides are TGTGCCAGCACAAAGACAGGGAGCTACGAGCAGTACTTC.

The chain couples TRBV9 to TRBJ2-1, with D possibly matching TRBD2 (7 bases). V lost 4 bases and J lost 4, with 21 bases in between. This CDR3 is 17 amino acids long. Germline V gene sequence: CDR1 SGDLS, CDR2 YYNGEE. Written as DNA, the CDR3 is TGTGCCAGCAGCCCCCCTCGGACTAGGGGGGGATACAATGAGCAGTTCTTC. Amino acids: CASSPPRTRGGYNEQFF.

J is TRBJ1-6 and V is TRBV5-6; unclear D gene. From germline, CDR1 is SGHDT and CDR2 YYEEEE. Trimming left V 0 bases short and J 9 bases short, with 13 bases between. There are 15 residues in the CDR3. CDR3 sequence: CASSLGAGIGSPLHF. The CDR3 coding sequence is TGTGCCAGCAGCTTGGGGGCAGGAATCGGTTCACCCCTCCACTTT.

CDR3 nucleotide sequence: TGTGCCAGCAGGTACGGACAGGAGAATTCACCCCTCCACTTT. This encodes CASRYGQENSPLHF. The chain uses TRBV5-4 and TRBJ1-6; 7 nucleotides line up with TRBD1. Trimming removed 5 bases from V and 7 bases from J; junction bases left unmatched: 6. The CDR3 consists of 14 residues. CDR1 is SGHNT, CDR2 YYREEE, per germline (reference sequence). The full variable domain, with the rest looked up from reference TRBV5-4 and TRBJ1-6, is ETGVTQSPTHLIKTRGQQVTLRCSSQSGHNTVSWYQQALGQGPQFIFQYYREEENGRGNFPPRFSGLQFPNYSSELNVNALELDDSALYLCASRYGQENSPLHFGNGTRLTVT.

This chain connects TRBV9 to TRBJ2-3, with TRBD2 as a possible D gene (7 bases). Between the trimmed V and J ends, which lost 7 bases and 3 bases, there was a span of 18 bases. Germline assignment: CDR1 SGDLS and CDR2 YYNGEE. The CDR3 is 15 amino acids. CDR3 bases: TGTGCCAGCGGGGTAGGGGCGGGGGCGACAGATACGCAGTATTTT. Translated, it gives CASGVGAGATDTQYF.

The V gene is TRBV29-1, the J gene TRBJ1-3, with TRBD1 as a possible D gene (5 bases). The germline V gene has CDR1 SQVTM and CDR2 ANQGSEA. Trimming took 6 bases from V and 4 from J, leaving 16 bases between them. CDR3 length: 14 amino acids. The CDR3 region has the DNA TGCAGCGTGGGGGTTGAGGGAAGAGGAAACACCATATATTTT. Amino acids: CSVGVEGRGNTIYF.

This rearrangement joins TRBV5-4 to TRBJ1-2; D uncertain. CDR3 length: 14 residues. Trimming took off 0 bases at V and 1 base at J, with 7 bases between the two ends. Looked up from germline, CDR1 is SGHNT and CDR2 is YYREEE (reference sequence). CDR3 amino acids: CASSLALYNYGYTF. The CDR3 region has the DNA TGTGCCAGCAGCTTGGCCTTATATAACTATGGCTACACCTTC.

The chain links TRBV5-5 to TRBJ1-1, with 7 bases lining up with TRBD1. This CDR3 contains 14 residues. V trimming: 2 bases; J trimming: 0 bases; junction bases outside the gene matches: 1. Germline CDR1 and CDR2: SGHKS and YYEKEE (reference sequence). The CDR3 reads CASSFQGVNTEAFF. The CDR3 coding sequence is TGTGCCAGCAGCTTTCAGGGGGTGAACACTGAAGCTTTCTTT. The entire variable domain, with the rest obtained from reference TRBV5-5 and TRBJ1-1, is as follows: DAGVTQSPTHLIKTRGQQVTLRCSPISGHKSVSWYQQVLGQGPQFIFQYYEKEERGRGNFPDRFSARQFPNYSSELNVNALLLGDSALYLCASSFQGVNTEAFFGQGTRLTVV.

For the CDR3, the DNA is TGTGCCAGCAGCTCGCTGGGGGGTCAGCCCCAGCATTTT. This encodes CASSSLGGQPQHF. The V call is TRBV5-5, the J call TRBJ1-5; the D gene is possibly TRBD1 (5 bases). Per germline, CDR1 SGHKS and CDR2 YYEKEE (reference sequence). Trimming took 3 bases from V and 6 from J, leaving 10 bases between them. CDR3 length: 13 residues.

V and J are TRBV5-4 and TRBJ2-2, with no clear D. CDR1 SGHNT and CDR2 YYREEE come from the germline V gene (reference sequence). V gave up 6 bases and J gave up 0 bases, with 6 bases separating them. The CDR3 contains 13 residues. The CDR3 bases are TGTGCCAGCACCGTTTCGAACACCGGGGAGCTGTTTTTT. Encoded protein: CASTVSNTGELFF.

The chain uses TRBV7-3 and TRBJ1-5, with D tentatively TRBD1 (5 bases). The germline CDR1 and CDR2 sequences are SGHTA and FQGTGA. Trimming left V 0 bases short and J 7 bases short, with 10 bases between. The length of the CDR3 is 14 residues. Written as DNA, the CDR3 is TGTGCCAGCAGCTTAACCGGGACCGGACAGCCCCAGCATTTT. This codes for CASSLTGTGQPQHF.

V gene TRBV7-9 combines with J gene TRBJ1-2, with D possibly matching TRBD1 (6 bases). From germline, CDR1 is SEHNR and CDR2 FQNEAQ (reference sequence). With 6 bases removed from V and 12 bases from J, the gap between germline ends came to 23 bases. The CDR3 sequence is 14 residues long. This CDR3 reads CASRMIGTTDSNTF. CDR3 sequence (DNA): TGTGCCAGCAGGATGATCGGGACAACGGATTCTAACACCTTC.

This chain links TRBV4-2 with TRBJ2-7, with D unclear. Trimming stripped 1 base from V and 7 bases from J, with 17 bases between. The CDR3 is 15 residues long. Germline V lookup: CDR1 LGHNA, CDR2 YNFKEQ. The CDR3 region has the DNA TGTGCCAGCAGCCAAGGGGGTTTATCGGTGTGGGAGCAGTACTTC. It is translated as CASSQGGLSVWEQYF.

The chain couples TRBV29-1 to TRBJ2-2; 7 bases are shared with TRBD1. V gave up 6 bases and J gave up 0 bases; unmatched junction bases: 7. CDR1 is SQVTM, CDR2 ANQGSEA, per germline. This CDR3 is built from 15 residues. The CDR3 protein is CSVSGTASNTGELFF. CDR3 coding DNA: TGCAGCGTATCCGGGACAGCTTCGAACACCGGGGAGCTGTTTTTT.

This sequence joins TRBV4-2 and TRBJ2-1; maybe TRBD2 (6 bases). V lost 6 bases and J 9 bases, leaving 9 bases between the germline ends. Germline V gene data show CDR1 as LGHNA and CDR2 as YNFKEQ. This CDR3 has 11 amino acids. CDR3: CASREGVEQFF. CDR3 DNA: TGTGCCAGCAGGGAGGGCGTTGAGCAGTTCTTC.

The chain combines TRBV19 with TRBJ1-2; D gene uncertain. Per the germline V gene, CDR1 is LNHDA and CDR2 is SQIVND (reference sequence). Trimming took 5 bases from V and 2 from J, leaving 12 bases between them. There are 14 residues in the CDR3. CDR3 nucleotides: TGTGCCAGTAGTGAAACGGGAAGAAACTATGGCTACACCTTC. This sequence encodes CASSETGRNYGYTF.

The chain carries TRBV5-1 and TRBJ2-7; 12 positions agree with TRBD2. The CDR3 totals 14 residues. V lost 7 bases to trimming and J lost 5 bases; unmatched junction nucleotides: 7. The germline V gene has CDR1 SGHRS and CDR2 YFSETQ. This chain's CDR3 is CASRLAGESHEQYF. The CDR3 DNA reads TGCGCCAGCCGACTAGCGGGAGAGTCCCACGAGCAGTACTTC.